This T cell receptor beta chain was captured by sequencing in a study of blood T cell repertoires in COVID-19. The CDR3 length is 15 residues. The V end was cut by 1 base, the J end by 4 bases, with 11 bases between. Germline-derived CDR1 and CDR2 are MDHEN and SYDVKM. Clones were sequenced by immunoSEQ multiplex PCR, and TCRdb holds only the in-frame ones, with some missing. In the table there are about 280,000 clones, 75% to 90% of which are singletons. This TCR came from a woman aged 50 to 65 who had recovered from COVID-19. This chain connects TRBV28 to TRBJ1-5; D might be TRBD1 (5 bases). The sequencing sample was made of PBMCs or T cells enriched from blood (not recorded which). CDR3 loop: CASSLFNDRNQPQHF. The CDR3 DNA reads TGTGCCAGCAGTTTATTTAATGACAGAAATCAGCCCCAGCATTTT.